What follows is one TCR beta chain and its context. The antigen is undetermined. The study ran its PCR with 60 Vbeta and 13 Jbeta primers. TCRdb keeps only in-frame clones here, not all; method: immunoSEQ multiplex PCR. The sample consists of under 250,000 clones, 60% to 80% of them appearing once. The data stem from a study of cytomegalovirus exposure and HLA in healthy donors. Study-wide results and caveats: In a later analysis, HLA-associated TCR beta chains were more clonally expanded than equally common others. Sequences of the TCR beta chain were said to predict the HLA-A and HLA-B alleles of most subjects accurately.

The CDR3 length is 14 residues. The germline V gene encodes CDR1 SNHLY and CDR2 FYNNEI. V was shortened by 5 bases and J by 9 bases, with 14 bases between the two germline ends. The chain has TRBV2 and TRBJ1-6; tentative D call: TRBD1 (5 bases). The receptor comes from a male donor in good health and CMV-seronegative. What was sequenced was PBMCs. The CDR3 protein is CASSLTALSSPLHF. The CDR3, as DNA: TGTGCCAGCAGTTTGACAGCCCTGAGTTCACCCCTCCACTTT.